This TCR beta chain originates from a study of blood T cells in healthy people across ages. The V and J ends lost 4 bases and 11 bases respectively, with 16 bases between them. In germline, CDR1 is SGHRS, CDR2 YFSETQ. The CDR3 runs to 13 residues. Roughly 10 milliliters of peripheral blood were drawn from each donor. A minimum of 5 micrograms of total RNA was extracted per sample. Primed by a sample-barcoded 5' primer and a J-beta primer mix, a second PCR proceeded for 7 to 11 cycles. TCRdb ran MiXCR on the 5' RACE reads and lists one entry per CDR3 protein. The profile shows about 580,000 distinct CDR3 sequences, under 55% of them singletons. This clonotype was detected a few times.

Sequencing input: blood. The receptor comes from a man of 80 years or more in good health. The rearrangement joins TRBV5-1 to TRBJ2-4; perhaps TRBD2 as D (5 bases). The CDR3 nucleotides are TGCGCCAGCAGCCAACTAGGCTCGCGGGTTCAGTACTTC. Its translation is CASSQLGSRVQYF.